The sequence of this TCR beta chain was determined in a study of cytomegalovirus exposure and HLA in healthy donors. The study ran its PCR with 60 Vbeta and 13 Jbeta primers. Measured with immunoSEQ multiplex PCR; TCRdb has only the in-frame clones, and not every one. The sample yields approximately 110,000 clones, of which the top ten take up 1%. The CDR3 is 18 residues long. Per the germline V gene, CDR1 is SEHNR and CDR2 is FQNEAQ (reference sequence). V was pared by 6 bases and J by 10 bases, with 31 bases between. The source of this sequence is a man younger than 35 in good health and CMV-seronegative. The sequenced material came from PBMCs. This rearrangement joins TRBV7-9 to TRBJ2-1; possible D gene TRBD2, 6 bases. The CDR3 bases are TGTGCCAGCAGAACAACGGACTCGGGGCTAGCGCTCTATATAGAGCAGTTCTTC. Its protein is CASRTTDSGLALYIEQFF.